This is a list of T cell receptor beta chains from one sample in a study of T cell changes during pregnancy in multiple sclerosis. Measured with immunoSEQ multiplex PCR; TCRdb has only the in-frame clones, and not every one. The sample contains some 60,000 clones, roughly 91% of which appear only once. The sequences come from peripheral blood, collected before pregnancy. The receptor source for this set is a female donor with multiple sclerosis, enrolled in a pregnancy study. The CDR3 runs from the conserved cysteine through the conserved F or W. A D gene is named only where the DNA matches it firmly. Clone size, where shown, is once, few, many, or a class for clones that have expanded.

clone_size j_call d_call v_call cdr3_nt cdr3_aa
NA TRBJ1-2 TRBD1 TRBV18 TGTGCCAGCTCACCGGGACAGGTATCTAACTATGGCTACACCTTC CASSPGQVSNYGYTF
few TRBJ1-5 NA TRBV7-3 TGTGCCAGCAGCCAGTCCGGGGGGAATCAGCCCCAGCATTTT CASSQSGGNQPQHF
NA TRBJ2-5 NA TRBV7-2 TGTGCCAGCAGCACTCGACAGCCTCAAGAGACCCAGTACTTC CASSTRQPQETQYF
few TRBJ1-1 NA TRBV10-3 TGTGCCATCAAAGCAGGGACTGAAGCTTTCTTT CAIKAGTEAFF
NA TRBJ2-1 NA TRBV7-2 TGTGCCAGCAGCACCCTTAGAGGCTACAATGAGCAGTTCTTC CASSTLRGYNEQFF
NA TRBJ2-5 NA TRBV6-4 TGTGCCAGCAGCCCCCCGTCGGGGAGTCGGGAGACCCAGTACTTC CASSPPSGSRETQYF
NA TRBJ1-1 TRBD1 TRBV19 TGTGCCAGTAGTATGGACAGGGGGCTCTCTGAAGCTTTCTTT CASSMDRGLSEAFF
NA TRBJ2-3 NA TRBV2 TGTGCCAGCAGTGTGTCGAGAGATACGCAGTATTTT CASSVSRDTQYF
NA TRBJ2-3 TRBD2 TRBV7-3 TGTGCCAGCAGCACACTAGCGGGGGGCGTCACAGATACGCAGTATTTT CASSTLAGGVTDTQYF
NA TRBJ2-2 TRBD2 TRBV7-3 TGTGCCAGCAGCCCGGGACTAGCGGGGCGGGAGCTGTTTTTT CASSPGLAGRELFF
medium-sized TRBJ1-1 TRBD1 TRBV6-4 TGTGCCAGCAGTGTTGATCCGGGACAGGGGGCTGAAGCTTTCTTT CASSVDPGQGAEAFF
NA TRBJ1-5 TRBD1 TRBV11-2 TGTGCCAGCAGCTTAACTCCGGGACAGGGCCTTCAGCCCCAGCATTTT CASSLTPGQGLQPQHF
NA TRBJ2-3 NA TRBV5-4 TGTGCCAGCAGCCCAGAGGTAGATACGCAGTATTTT CASSPEVDTQYF
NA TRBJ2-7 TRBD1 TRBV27 TGTGCCACCGCTGTAGGACAGGGCCCCTACGAGCAGTACTTC CATAVGQGPYEQYF
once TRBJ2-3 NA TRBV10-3 TGTGCCATCGCGCCAGGGGTCACAGATACGCAGTATTTT CAIAPGVTDTQYF
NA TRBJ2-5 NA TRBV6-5 TGTGCCAGCGGAGGGGACGTAGAGACCCAGTACTTC CASGGDVETQYF
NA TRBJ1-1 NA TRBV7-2 TGTGCCAGCGGACAGTTCAACACTGAAGCTTTCTTT CASGQFNTEAFF
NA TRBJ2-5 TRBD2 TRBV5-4 TGTGCCAGCAGCTTGGGTGGGACTAGCGGAGTACAAGAGACCCAGTACTTC CASSLGGTSGVQETQYF
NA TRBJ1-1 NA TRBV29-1 TGCAGCGTGTGCAGGGGTCCTGAAGCTTTCTTT CSVCRGPEAFF
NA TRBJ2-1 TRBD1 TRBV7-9 TGTGCCAGAACGACAGGGGAGGTTGGTGAGCAGTTCTTC CARTTGEVGEQFF
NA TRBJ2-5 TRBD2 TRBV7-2 TGTGCCAGCAGCCTCGGACTAGCGGGGGTGGGAGGGCAAGAGACCCAGTACTTC CASSLGLAGVGGQETQYF
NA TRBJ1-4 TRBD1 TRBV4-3 TGCGCCAGCAGCCAGTCAGGGGGAGTTGAAAAACTGTTTTTT CASSQSGGVEKLFF
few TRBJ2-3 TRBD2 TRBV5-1 TGCGCCAGCGCCTCAGCGGGGGGCCAGTATTTT CASASAGGQYF
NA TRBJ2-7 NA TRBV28 TGTGCCAGCAGTTTTCGGTACTACGAGCAGTACTTC CASSFRYYEQYF
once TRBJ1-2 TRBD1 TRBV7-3 TGTGCCAGCAGCTTAAAGGACAGGGGCCGTAACTATGGCTACACCTTC CASSLKDRGRNYGYTF
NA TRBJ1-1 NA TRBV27 TGTGCCAGCAGTTTATTCGGAGCGCCCAACACTGAAGCTTTCTTT CASSLFGAPNTEAFF
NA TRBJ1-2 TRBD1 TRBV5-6 TGTGCCAGCAGCTTCGGGACAGGGGGCGCCGGCTACACCTTC CASSFGTGGAGYTF